Sequencing of this T cell receptor (beta chain) was carried out in a study of beta chain features in type 1 diabetes. General study results and limits: Sequencing used cDNA, and cells with high TCR expression could therefore be over-represented. Patients and controls would be equally affected if PCR favored shorter templates. Shortening of TCRB CDR3s, moderate but significant, appeared in all four CD4+ subsets of Type 1 diabetes patients.

The authors sorted CD4+ naive, central memory, regulatory and stem cell-like memory cells via CD45RO/CCR7/CD25/CD127/CD95/CD27. Of note for this clone: Its antigen remains unknown.

The CDR3 sequence is 14 residues long. Trimming took off 7 bases at V and 4 bases at J, with 14 bases between the two ends. In germline, CDR1 is SGHTA, CDR2 FQGNSA. Expressed TCRB transcripts were sequenced after all isolated RNA was converted to cDNA. TCRdb's copy holds only in-frame clones and misses some; the assay was immunoSEQ multiplex PCR. The sample has about 220,000 clones, under 13% seen once. The sequenced sample was central memory CD4+ T cells from blood. The chain has TRBV7-2 and TRBJ2-1; D might be TRBD2 (5 bases). The receptor was isolated from a man between 18 and 35 years old in good health. This CDR3 is CASTQRRTYNEQFF. DNA for the CDR3: TGTGCCAGCACCCAGCGGAGAACTTACAATGAGCAGTTCTTC.